This TCR beta chain is drawn from a study of cytomegalovirus exposure and HLA in healthy donors. The PCR made use of 60 Vbeta and 13 Jbeta primers. The repertoire was sequenced with immunoSEQ multiplex PCR; TCRdb's copy has only in-frame clones and lacks some. The sample includes about 160,000 clones, approximately 80% seen only once; the top ten take more than 1.5%. Overall study results and limits: An analysis done earlier found most TCR beta V segments productive about 90% or about 30% of the time. When presence/absence was analysed, sequencing depth was taken to be roughly uniform across donors.

Donors showed nominal health when sampled, although they likely had unrecorded immune exposures. This CDR3 region has 19 residues. Germline CDR1 and CDR2: LNHNV and YYDKDF (reference sequence). Trimming at V came to 3 bases and at J to 0 bases, leaving 16 bases not matched to a gene. Of note for this clone: Its cognate antigen is unknown.

The receptor comes from a man younger than 35 in good health and CMV-seronegative. The material sequenced was PBMCs. The J gene is TRBJ1-1, the V gene TRBV15; 7 bases line up with TRBD1. This CDR3 reads CATSRSWDRAYLMNTEAFF. CDR3 sequence (DNA): TGTGCCACCAGCAGGTCGTGGGACAGAGCCTACCTCATGAACACTGAAGCTTTCTTT.